What follows describes a single T cell receptor (beta chain). Its specificity is unknown. Treatment meaning: roughly 19 received Ad26.COV2.S at low or high dose, single or two shots; about 5 received placebo; per-sample allocation not given. Samples analyzed were those drawn on day 63 after the first vaccine or placebo injection. The data stem from a study of Ad26.COV2.S vaccination and SARS-CoV-2 variants. Study-level findings and limits: Vaccinees and placebo recipients showed similar non-spike TCR breadth. Reported post-vaccination CD8+ and CD4+ T cell responses to spike showed substantial breadth.

Repertoires were generated with immunoSEQ multiplex PCR, while TCRdb's copy carries only in-frame clones and drops some. This sample has over 250,000 clones, with around 87% found just once. This CDR3 comprises 11 residues. Looked up from germline, CDR1 is DFQATT and CDR2 is SNEGSKA (reference sequence). The specimen was peripheral blood, collected in a trial of Ad26.COV2.S vaccine versus placebo. This TCR was sampled from a person between 18 and 65 years old who received the Ad26.COV2.S COVID-19 vaccine or a placebo. This rearrangement joins TRBV20-1 to TRBJ1-1; no firm D call. The DNA for the CDR3 is TGCGGTGTACAAAGGAACACTGAAGCTTTCTTT. Translated: CGVQRNTEAFF.